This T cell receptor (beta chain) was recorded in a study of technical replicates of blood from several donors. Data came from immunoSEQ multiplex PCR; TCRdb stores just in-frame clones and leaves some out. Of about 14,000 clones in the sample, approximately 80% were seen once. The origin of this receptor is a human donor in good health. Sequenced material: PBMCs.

This CDR3 reads CASSFHRGSTDTQYF. Here the CDR3 DNA reads TGTGCCAGCAGTTTCCACAGGGGCAGCACAGATACGCAGTATTTT. The chain is built from TRBV25-1 and TRBJ2-3; 7 bases line up with TRBD1. The trim removed 5 bases at V and 0 bases at J, leaving 5 bases unmatched. The CDR3 sequence is 15 residues long. Germline CDR1 MGHDK, CDR2 SYGVNS.